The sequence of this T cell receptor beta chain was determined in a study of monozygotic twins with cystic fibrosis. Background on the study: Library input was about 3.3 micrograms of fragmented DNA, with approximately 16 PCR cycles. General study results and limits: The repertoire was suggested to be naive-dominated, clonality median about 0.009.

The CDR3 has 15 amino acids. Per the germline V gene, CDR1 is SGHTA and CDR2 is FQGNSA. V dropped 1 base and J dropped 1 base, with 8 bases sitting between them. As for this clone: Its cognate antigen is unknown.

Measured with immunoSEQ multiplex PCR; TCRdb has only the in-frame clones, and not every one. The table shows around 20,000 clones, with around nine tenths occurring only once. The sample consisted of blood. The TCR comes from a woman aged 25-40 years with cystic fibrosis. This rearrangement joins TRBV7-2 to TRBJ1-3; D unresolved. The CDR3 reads CASSLDSLSGNTIYF. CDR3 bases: TGTGCCAGCAGCTTAGACAGCCTGTCTGGAAACACCATATATTTT.